This TCR beta chain came from a study of OX40 agonist ivuxolimab in advanced cancers. Study overall: An agonistic human IgG2 monoclonal antibody against OX40 (CD134) was given. Three partial responders included one hepatocellular carcinoma patient and two cutaneous melanoma patients.

The germline V gene encodes CDR1 SGDLS and CDR2 YYNGEE. V was shortened by 3 bases and J by 2 bases, with 16 bases between the two germline ends. This CDR3 has 16 residues. Only in-frame clones appear in the TCRdb table, and some are missing; sequencing was by immunoSEQ multiplex PCR. The table has about 83,000 clones, around 92% seen once. Collection of blood occurred at baseline, at cycle 4 day 1, and at cycle 7 day 1. Sequenced material: CD4+ or CD8+ T cells sorted from blood, taken in a trial of the OX40 agonist ivuxolimab. This receptor was taken from an adult with an advanced solid tumor such as melanoma, head and neck, liver or kidney cancer. V gene TRBV9 combines with J gene TRBJ2-3; the D gene is possibly TRBD2 (5 bases). As DNA, the CDR3 is TGTGCCAGCAGCGCGAAGTGGGCTAGCCTCACAGATACGCAGTATTTT. Translated: CASSAKWASLTDTQYF. The full variable domain, in which reference TRBV9 and TRBJ2-3 provide the parts outside the CDR3, is DSGVTQTPKHLITATGQRVTLRCSPRSGDLSVYWYQQSLDQGLQFLIQYYNGEERAKGNILERFSAQQFPDLHSELNLSSLELGDSALYFCASSAKWASLTDTQYFGPGTRLTVL.